The text below deals with one TCR beta chain. The entry originates in a study of T cell changes during pregnancy in multiple sclerosis. Germline assignment: CDR1 MNHNY and CDR2 SVGAGI (reference sequence). CDR3 length: 14 residues. The V end was cut by 7 bases, the J end by 3 bases, with 14 bases between. Profiled with immunoSEQ multiplex PCR; TCRdb holds only in-frame clones, not every one. Of about 51,000 clones listed, about 92% are singletons. This clonotype was sampled from a female donor with multiple sclerosis, enrolled in a pregnancy study. The sample was CD4+ T cells from peripheral blood mononuclear cells, taken in the third trimester of pregnancy. The rearrangement joins TRBV6-6 to TRBJ2-3, with a weak D call TRBD2 (6 bases). The CDR3 nucleotides read TGTGCCAGCAATGGAAACGGGAGAACAGATACGCAGTATTTT. As protein: CASNGNGRTDTQYF.